The 23 T cell receptor beta chains listed next were all sequenced from one sample in a study of T cells in Graves' hyperthyroidism and ophthalmopathy. TCR beta CDR3 sequences were amplified from RNA transcripts. The HTBI set primed first-round TCR CDR3 RT-PCR. TCRdb analysed the multiplex PCR reads with MiXCR anew, one entry per CDR3 protein. The table records about 290,000 distinct CDR3 sequences, approximately 14% of them present only once. The sequenced sample was blood. Source of these receptors: a woman aged 40 to 50 with Graves' hyperthyroidism.

This clonotype was observed many times. The V call is TRBV19, the J call TRBJ2-7; 8 positions match TRBD2. Losses at the gene ends were 5 bases for V and 3 bases for J; bases not matched to a gene: 12. This CDR3 is built from 16 residues. The germline V gene encodes CDR1 LNHDA and CDR2 SQIVND (reference sequence). The CDR3 sequence is CASSVKLADIFYEQYF. The CDR3 DNA sequence: TGTGCCAGTAGTGTTAAACTAGCGGACATTTTCTACGAGCAGTACTTC.

Many counts were recorded for this clonotype. V usage is TRBV6-1 and J usage is TRBJ2-4; 9 nucleotides agree with TRBD1. The CDR3 totals 14 residues. Per germline, CDR1 MNHNS and CDR2 SASEGT. The junction had 7 bases not matched to a gene; V was cut back by 5 bases and J by 8 bases. The CDR3 protein is CASSPDRGRDIQYF. CDR3 in DNA: TGTGCCAGCAGTCCGGACAGGGGAAGGGACATTCAGTACTTC.

J is TRBJ2-3 and V is TRBV25-1; D is perhaps TRBD2 (6 bases). V was pared by 6 bases and J by 0 bases, with 16 bases between. Germline V gives CDR1 MGHDK, CDR2 SYGVNS. This CDR3 has 16 residues. The CDR3 sequence: CASSTKRAPSTDTQYF. Written as DNA, the CDR3 is TGTGCCAGCAGCACCAAGCGGGCACCTAGCACAGATACGCAGTATTTT.

The chain couples TRBV27 to TRBJ2-2, with 8 bases aligning to TRBD1. Germline V gene data show CDR1 as MNHEY and CDR2 as SMNVEV (reference sequence). This CDR3 has 15 amino acids. The ends lost 3 bases at V and 4 bases at J; junction bases unmatched: 4. CDR3 amino acids: CASSFQDRGTGELFF. The CDR3 DNA sequence: TGTGCCAGCAGTTTCCAAGACAGGGGCACCGGGGAGCTGTTTTTT.

This clonotype occurred many times. The chain links TRBV9 to TRBJ1-6, with 7 bases lining up with TRBD1. The CDR3 consists of 15 residues. Germline CDR1 reads SGDLS; CDR2 reads YYNGEE. V gave up 1 base and J gave up 8 bases; unmatched junction bases: 6. The CDR3 DNA reads TGTGCCAGCAGCGTAACCCGGGACAGCGATTCACCCCTCCACTTT. It encodes CASSVTRDSDSPLHF.

The rearrangement links TRBV7-9 to TRBJ2-1, with D possibly TRBD1 on 6 matching bases. Trimming took off 4 bases at V and 6 bases at J, with 16 bases between the two ends. The germline CDR1 and CDR2 sequences are SEHNR and FQNEAQ (reference sequence). The CDR3 runs 15 residues. The CDR3 nucleotides read TGTGCCAGCAGCTCACAGGGCAACGAGGTCAATGAGCAGTTCTTC. This encodes CASSSQGNEVNEQFF.

This clonotype was seen ten or more times. This chain joins TRBV11-2 and TRBJ2-1, with D perhaps TRBD2 (5 bases). Germline loops: CDR1 SGHAT, CDR2 FQNNGV. V gave up 4 bases and J gave up 0 bases, with 10 bases separating them. The CDR3 extends over 15 amino acids. CDR3 amino acids: CASSSTGSSYNEQFF. The CDR3 region has the DNA TGTGCCAGCAGCTCCACGGGGAGCTCCTACAATGAGCAGTTCTTC.

This clonotype appeared many times. The chain links TRBV18 to TRBJ2-5; 9 bases are shared with TRBD1. V trimming: 8 bases; J trimming: 5 bases; junction bases outside the gene matches: 3. The germline CDR1 and CDR2 sequences are KGHSH and LQKENI. This CDR3 region has 12 residues. The CDR3 reads CASVDRGETQYF. The CDR3, as DNA: TGTGCCAGCGTCGACAGGGGGGAGACCCAGTACTTC.

This clonotype was counted ten times or more. The V and J genes are TRBV6-1 and TRBJ2-3; D is possibly TRBD1 (6 bases). The CDR3 sequence is 15 residues long. Germline V gene lookup returns CDR1 MNHNS and CDR2 SASEGT. V was clipped by 4 bases and J by 2 bases, with 13 bases between them. CDR3 coding DNA: TGTGCCAGCAGTGTAACCCGACAGGTCACAGATACGCAGTATTTT. This sequence encodes CASSVTRQVTDTQYF.

This clonotype has more than one count but fewer than ten. The chain has TRBV7-3 and TRBJ2-1; D is unresolved. The CDR3 runs to 13 residues. Trimming took off 4 bases at V and 7 bases at J, with 11 bases between the two ends. Germline assignment: CDR1 SGHTA and CDR2 FQGTGA. CDR3 sequence (DNA): TGTGCCAGCAGCTATAGCAGAGATAATGAGCAGTTCTTC. Protein: CASSYSRDNEQFF.

This clonotype was recorded many times. The chain is built from TRBV28 and TRBJ2-3; tentatively, D is TRBD2 (6 bases). Between the trimmed V and J ends, which lost 3 bases and 2 bases, there was a span of 9 bases. Germline values: CDR1 MDHEN, CDR2 SYDVKM. The CDR3 runs to 14 residues. In nucleotides, the CDR3 is TGTGCCAGCAGTTTCAGACTAGACACAGATACGCAGTATTTT. As protein: CASSFRLDTDTQYF.

The V and J genes are TRBV20-1 and TRBJ2-2; weak D call: TRBD2 (5 bases). V shed 0 bases and J shed 1 base, with 12 bases lying between them. CDR3 length: 16 amino acids. The germline V gene has CDR1 DFQATT and CDR2 SNEGSKA (reference sequence). CDR3 coding DNA: TGCAGTGCTAGAGATTCGAGCGGTCTGAACACCGGGGAGCTGTTTTTT. Residues: CSARDSSGLNTGELFF.

In this sample, this clonotype turned up many times. V and J are TRBV3-1 and TRBJ2-7; 10 nucleotides agree with TRBD1. In germline, CDR1 is LGHDT, CDR2 YNNKEL (reference sequence). J lost 3 bases, V lost 5 bases, and 4 bases had no gene match. This CDR3 has 14 amino acids. The CDR3 region has the DNA TGTGCCAGCAGCAACTGGGACAGGGGCTACGAGCAGTACTTC. Its translation: CASSNWDRGYEQYF.

Many counts were recorded for this clonotype. The chain couples TRBV6-1 to TRBJ2-2; D is perhaps TRBD1 (5 bases). The CDR3 has 14 amino acids. CDR1 and CDR2 (germline): MNHNS, SASEGT. V shed 3 bases and J shed 2 bases, with 7 bases lying between them. The DNA for the CDR3 is TGTGCCAGCAGTGACAGGGTCAACACCGGGGAGCTGTTTTTT. As protein: CASSDRVNTGELFF.

This clonotype has at least ten counts. The chain couples TRBV27 to TRBJ1-6; D may be TRBD1 (5 bases). Germline V lookup: CDR1 MNHEY, CDR2 SMNVEV (reference sequence). This CDR3 contains 14 residues. V was pared by 3 bases and J by 10 bases, with 13 bases between. The CDR3 protein is CASSFRGIDSPLHF. The CDR3 DNA sequence: TGTGCCAGCAGTTTTCGGGGGATCGACTCACCCCTCCACTTT.

The table lists this clonotype with many counts. The rearrangement links TRBV11-2 to TRBJ2-1; the D is unclear. Per the germline V gene, CDR1 is SGHAT and CDR2 is FQNNGV. V gave up 2 bases and J gave up 12 bases, with 11 bases separating them. There are 12 residues in the CDR3. The DNA for the CDR3 is TGTGCCAGCAGCTTAAGGTGGAACTCGCAGTTCTTC. It specifies CASSLRWNSQFF.

This clonotype was seen ten or more times. This sequence joins TRBV6-1 and TRBJ2-7; D not certain. Germline V CDR1 and CDR2: MNHNS, SASEGT. The CDR3 is made up of 13 amino acids. The V gene lost 4 bases and the J gene lost 5 bases, with 12 bases spanning the gap. CDR3 region: CASSGPLRNEQYF. The CDR3 coding sequence is TGTGCCAGCAGTGGCCCTCTCCGGAACGAGCAGTACTTC.

Concerning this clonotype: A much larger clonotype is one base distant, so this may be a read error. This chain links TRBV6-1 with TRBJ2-7; no clear D gene. CDR1 and CDR2 (germline): MNHNS, SASEGT. CDR3 length: 13 amino acids. V was pared by 6 bases and J by 5 bases, with 14 bases between. CDR3 in DNA: TGTGCCAGCAGCCGACCTCAGGCGGACGAGCAGTACTTC. Translating gives CASSRPQADEQYF.

This clonotype was counted ten times or more. The chain employs TRBV3-1 and TRBJ1-1; TRBD1 matches at 8 bases. This CDR3 contains 14 residues. Looked up from germline, CDR1 is LGHDT and CDR2 is YNNKEL (reference sequence). J lost 10 bases, V lost 0 bases, and 7 bases had no gene match. CDR3 in amino acids: CASSQDTGGLGAFF. CDR3 coding DNA: TGTGCCAGCAGCCAAGACACAGGGGGTTTAGGAGCTTTCTTT.

This clonotype has ten or more counts. This chain uses TRBV7-9 with TRBJ2-5; a weak D match, TRBD2 (7 bases). This CDR3 has 15 amino acids. The germline V gene encodes CDR1 SEHNR and CDR2 FQNEAQ (reference sequence). V shed 8 bases and J shed 1 base, with 17 bases lying between them. The CDR3 nucleotides are TGTGCCAGCCGGCCGTTGGGAGGGGGCCAAGAGACCCAGTACTTC. Protein product: CASRPLGGGQETQYF. The full variable domain, completed using reference TRBV7-9 and TRBJ2-5, is DTGVSQNPRHKITKRGQNVTFRCDPISEHNRLYWYRQTLGQGPEFLTYFQNEAQLEKSRLLSDRFSAERPKGSFSTLEIQRTEQGDSAMYLCASRPLGGGQETQYFGPGTRLLVL.

This clonotype was picked up many times. V gene TRBV6-1 combines with J gene TRBJ2-7, with 8 bases aligning to TRBD2. This CDR3 is 13 amino acids long. V dropped 10 bases and J dropped 4; count of bases not matched to a gene: 9. CDR1 is MNHNS and CDR2 is SASEGT in the germline V gene. CDR3 sequence reads: CAILAGPRYEQYF. The CDR3, as DNA: TGTGCCATCTTAGCGGGACCGAGATACGAGCAGTACTTC.

This clonotype has at least ten counts. The chain links TRBV11-2 to TRBJ2-5; TRBD2 agrees at 11 bases. Trimming removed 4 bases from V and 6 bases from J; junction bases left unmatched: 10. This CDR3 has 16 amino acids. CDR1 and CDR2 from the germline V gene are SGHAT and FQNNGV. CDR3 DNA sequence: TGTGCCAGCAGCTCGCTAGTGGGGACTAGCGGCAAGACCCAGTACTTC. Amino acid sequence: CASSSLVGTSGKTQYF.

Many counts were recorded for this clonotype. The V and J genes are TRBV7-2 and TRBJ1-2; TRBD1 might be the D (6 bases). CDR1 is SGHTA and CDR2 is FQGNSA in the germline V gene. V was trimmed by 0 bases and J by 8 bases, leaving 22 bases between them. The CDR3 is made up of 17 amino acids. In nucleotides, the CDR3 is TGTGCCAGCAGCTTAGCCTTAGTCACGGGGGCCGTTATAGGCTACACCTTC. Protein sequence: CASSLALVTGAVIGYTF.